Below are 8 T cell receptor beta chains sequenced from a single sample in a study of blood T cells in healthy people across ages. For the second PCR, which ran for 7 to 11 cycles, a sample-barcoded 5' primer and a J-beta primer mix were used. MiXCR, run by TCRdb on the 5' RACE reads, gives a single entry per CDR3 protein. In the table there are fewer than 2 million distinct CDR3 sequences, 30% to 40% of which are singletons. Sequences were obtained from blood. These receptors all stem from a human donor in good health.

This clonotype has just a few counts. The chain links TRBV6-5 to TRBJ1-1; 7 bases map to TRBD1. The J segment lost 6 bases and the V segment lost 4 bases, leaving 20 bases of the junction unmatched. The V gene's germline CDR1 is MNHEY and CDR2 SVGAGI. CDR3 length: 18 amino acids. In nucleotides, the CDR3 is TGTGCCAGCAGTTTATCCCAAGGGGGCCTAATTATTTTAGCTGAAGCTTTCTTT. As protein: CASSLSQGGLIILAEAFF.

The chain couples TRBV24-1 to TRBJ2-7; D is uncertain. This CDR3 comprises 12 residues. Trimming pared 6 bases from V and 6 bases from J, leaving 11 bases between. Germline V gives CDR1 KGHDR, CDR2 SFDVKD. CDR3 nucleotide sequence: TGTGCCACCAGTCCCGGTTCTCTCGAGCAGTACTTC. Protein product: CATSPGSLEQYF.

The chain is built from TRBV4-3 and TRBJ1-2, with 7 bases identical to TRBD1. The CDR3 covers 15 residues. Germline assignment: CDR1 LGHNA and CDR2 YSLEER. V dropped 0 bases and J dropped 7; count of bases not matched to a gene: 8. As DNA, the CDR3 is TGCGCCAGCAGCCAAGAGTACAGGGGAGGAGTTGGCTACACCTTC. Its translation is CASSQEYRGGVGYTF.

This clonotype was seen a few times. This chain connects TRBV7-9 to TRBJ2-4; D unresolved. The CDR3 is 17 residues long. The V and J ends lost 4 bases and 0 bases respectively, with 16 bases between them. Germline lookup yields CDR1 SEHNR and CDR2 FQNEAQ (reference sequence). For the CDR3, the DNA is TGTGCCAGCAGCTCAAGTGGTACGGCCCTAGCCAAAAACATTCAGTACTTC. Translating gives CASSSSGTALAKNIQYF. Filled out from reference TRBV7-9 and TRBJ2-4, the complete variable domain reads DTGVSQNPRHKITKRGQNVTFRCDPISEHNRLYWYRQTLGQGPEFLTYFQNEAQLEKSRLLSDRFSAERPKGSFSTLEIQRTEQGDSAMYLCASSSSGTALAKNIQYFGAGTRLSVL.

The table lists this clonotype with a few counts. The CDR3 coding sequence is TGTGCCAGCAGACCTGGGACGGCTAACTATGGCTACACCTTC. Translation gives CASRPGTANYGYTF. The chain joins TRBV7-2 to TRBJ1-2; weak D call: TRBD1 (5 bases). Per germline, CDR1 SGHTA and CDR2 FQGNSA. V lost 6 bases to trimming and J lost 0 bases, with 11 bases between them. This CDR3 spans 14 amino acids. The full variable domain, in which reference TRBV7-2 and TRBJ1-2 provide the parts outside the CDR3, is GAGVSQSPSNKVTEKGKDVELRCDPISGHTALYWYRQSLGQGLEFLIYFQGNSAPDKSGLPSDRFSAERTGGSVSTLTIQRTQQEDSAVYLCASRPGTANYGYTFGSGTRLTVV.

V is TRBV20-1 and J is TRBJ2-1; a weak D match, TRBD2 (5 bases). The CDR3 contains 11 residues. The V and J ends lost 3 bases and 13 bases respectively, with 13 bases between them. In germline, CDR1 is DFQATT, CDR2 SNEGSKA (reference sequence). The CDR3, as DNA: TGCAGTGCTAGCGCCGGGGAGACCCAGTTCTTC. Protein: CSASAGETQFF.

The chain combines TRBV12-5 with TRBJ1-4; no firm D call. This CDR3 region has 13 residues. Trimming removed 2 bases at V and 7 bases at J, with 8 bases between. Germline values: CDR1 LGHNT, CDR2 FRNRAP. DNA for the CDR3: TGTGCTAGTGGTTTGAATCGGGCTGAAAAACTGTTTTTT. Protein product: CASGLNRAEKLFF.

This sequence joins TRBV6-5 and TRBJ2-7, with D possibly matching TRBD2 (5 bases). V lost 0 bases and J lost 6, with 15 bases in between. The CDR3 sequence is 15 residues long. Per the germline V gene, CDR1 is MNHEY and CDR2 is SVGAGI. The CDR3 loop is CASSYSVGWESEQYF. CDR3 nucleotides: TGTGCCAGCAGTTACTCAGTGGGGTGGGAGAGCGAGCAGTACTTC.